A selection of T cell receptor beta chains follows, all from one sample in a study of Ad26.COV2.S vaccination and SARS-CoV-2 variants. Produced via immunoSEQ multiplex PCR; TCRdb's table is partial and in-frame only. The sample carries almost 400,000 clones, about 89% recorded once. This material consisted of peripheral blood, taken in a trial of Ad26.COV2.S vaccine versus placebo. These receptors all stem from a person between 18 and 65 years old who received the Ad26.COV2.S COVID-19 vaccine or a placebo. The conserved cysteine and the conserved F or W are not part of the CDR3 here. The order of the fields is CDR3 protein, V gene, clone size. Only some rows state a clone size, as once, few, many or a class for expanded clones.

CDR3: ASSLDTGNTIY
V: TRBV5-1
size: .

CDR3: ASSYSRGTQY
V: TRBV6-5
size: once

CDR3: ASSQPIGGAGANVLT
V: TRBV5-4
size: .

CDR3: ASSQDRGTGRGYT
V: TRBV4-2
size: .

CDR3: ASSLQGLHEQY
V: TRBV5-8
size: .

CDR3: ASSQEPGSGRSYGYT
V: TRBV14
size: .

CDR3: ASSSGTSGSYEQY
V: TRBV5-1
size: .

CDR3: ASSSGPSYEQY
V: TRBV7-2
size: .

CDR3: ASSLGVTGNYGYT
V: TRBV7-6
size: .

CDR3: ASSLDRGGYEQY
V: TRBV7-2
size: .

CDR3: ATSRHPGQYSEAF
V: TRBV15
size: .

CDR3: AWNRQGGNTIY
V: TRBV30
size: once

CDR3: ASGLGRDDEQF
V: TRBV5-1
size: .

CDR3: ASSQGREDLTDTQY
V: TRBV23-1
size: .

CDR3: ASSQGIREGIDTQY
V: TRBV3-1/TRBV3-2
size: .

CDR3: AWSVRTNTGELF
V: TRBV30
size: .

CDR3: ASSSTRDSGTYEQY
V: TRBV19
size: .

CDR3: SVGGNQAGNQPQH
V: TRBV29-1
size: .

CDR3: ASSISAGGPYNEQF
V: TRBV9
size: .

CDR3: ASSPRDRVNTSYNEQF
V: TRBV7-9
size: .

CDR3: ASSYGQGATANYGYT
V: TRBV5-4
size: .

CDR3: ASSLDSTTDTQY
V: TRBV5-1
size: .

CDR3: ASSPQGGDYEQY
V: TRBV9
size: .

CDR3: ASSPNPGTGYDEQF
V: TRBV9
size: .

CDR3: ASSSWGGAAQPQH
V: TRBV5-5
size: few

CDR3: ASSRASGGSSYNEQF
V: TRBV19
size: .

CDR3: ASSYSGGAQETQY
V: TRBV6-5
size: .

CDR3: ASSLGTLGNEQF
V: TRBV13
size: .

CDR3: ASSQEGTAHNSPLH
V: TRBV4-2
size: .

CDR3: ASSLGTASYEQY
V: TRBV11-2
size: .

CDR3: ASSLAGGRNTIY
V: TRBV11-2
size: .

CDR3: ASSSYRGSGTEAF
V: TRBV7-9
size: .

CDR3: ASSIRTSGSYEQY
V: TRBV11-1
size: .